What follows are 14 T cell receptor beta chains derived from one specimen sequenced in a study of T cell clonality in common variable immunodeficiency. Libraries were prepared by immunoSEQ multiplex PCR; TCRdb keeps only in-frame clonotypes and omits some of them. The sample yields about 52,000 clones, without any singletons. Sequencing was performed on peripheral blood mononuclear cells. The receptor set was obtained from a person between 18 and 70 years old in good health.

This clone was seen many times. Coverage ceases 3 residues before the CDR3 finishes, and the germline J gene fills in the end. The chain combines TRBV20-1 with TRBJ2-2, with 8 positions matching TRBD1. There are 11 residues in the CDR3. The germline CDR1 and CDR2 sequences are DFQATT and SNEGSKA (reference sequence). CDR3 residues: CSAIWTGKLFF. CDR3 DNA (partial): TGCAGTGCTATTTGGACAGGGAAG.

This clone was seen many times. Coverage ceases 3 residues before the CDR3 finishes, and the germline J gene fills in the end. V gene TRBV6-7 combines with J gene TRBJ2-5, with 9 bases matching TRBD2. TRBV6-7 is an ORF, with its function uncertain. The CDR3 runs 19 residues. V trimming: 5 bases; J trimming: 6 bases; junction bases outside the gene matches: 22. The covered CDR3 bases are TGTGCCAGCAGTACCCGGACCCGACTGGGCGGGAGGGCCGAAAAGACC. Protein product: CASSTRTRLGGRAEKT. The complete CDR3 reads CASSTRTRLGGRAEKTQYF.

Many counts were recorded for this clone. Its ends do not fully match the called genes, so a read error is possible. The DNA ends 3 residues before the CDR3 does, and the rest of the CDR3 is filled in from the germline J gene. V gene TRBV4-2 combines with J gene TRBJ2-7; 16 nucleotides align to TRBD2. The germline CDR1 and CDR2 sequences are LGHNA and YNFKEQ. The CDR3 consists of 16 residues. The CDR3 DNA, read in part, is TGCGCCAGCAGCCCGGGACTAGCGGGAGGGCCTTCCGAG. Its protein product is CASSPGLAGGPSE. The CDR3 as a whole reads CASSPGLAGGPSEQYF.

Of note for this clone: The read comes to an end 3 residues before the CDR3 does, leaving the germline J gene to fill in the end. This chain connects TRBV20-1 to TRBJ2-1; 7 bases are a match to TRBD2. CDR3 length: 13 amino acids. Germline CDR1 DFQATT, CDR2 SNEGSKA (reference sequence). This chain's CDR3 is CSALAAFNNEQFF. The covered CDR3 bases are TGCAGCGCCCTAGCGGCGTTTAACAATGAG.

This clone was picked up many times. The read stops 3 residues short of the end of the CDR3; the missing end is completed from the germline J gene. The chain joins TRBV7-3 to TRBJ2-3; 14 positions agree with TRBD2. The V gene end was trimmed by 5 bases and the J gene end by 4 bases; junction bases not matched to a gene: 11. The CDR3 is made up of 18 amino acids. CDR1 and CDR2 from the germline V gene are SGHTA and FQGTGA. CDR3 region: CASSPQVGLAGASDTQYF. CDR3 DNA (partial): TGTGCCAGCAGCCCGCAAGTGGGACTAGCGGGGGCCTCAGATACG.

There are many counts of this clone. The CDR3 end lies 3 residues beyond the end of the read and is filled in from the germline J gene. This sequence joins TRBV7-6 and TRBJ2-5; 7 nucleotides agree with TRBD1. CDR1 SGHVS and CDR2 FNYEAQ come from the germline V gene. The CDR3 extends over 14 amino acids. Trimming took 4 bases from V and 0 from J; bases not matched to a gene: 2. The CDR3 reads CASSSGQDQETQYF. CDR3 DNA (partial): TGTGCCAGCAGCTCCGGACAGGACCAAGAGACC.

This clone came up many times. The CDR3 goes on 3 residues after the read ends, and that part is filled in from the germline J gene. The chain joins TRBV5-4 to TRBJ2-1, with TRBD1 matching over 7 bases. Germline values: CDR1 SGHNT, CDR2 YYREEE (reference sequence). Trimming removed 5 bases from V and 4 bases from J; junction bases left unmatched: 6. The CDR3 has 14 amino acids. The CDR3 DNA, read in part, is TGTGCCAGCAGTTCCGGGACAGTATACAATGAG. It specifies CASSSGTVYNE. The whole CDR3 sequence is CASSSGTVYNEQFF.

This clone came up many times. The read terminates 3 residues ahead of where the CDR3 ends, so the germline J gene completes it. The genes are TRBV20-1 and TRBJ2-7; D is possibly TRBD1 (5 bases). Trimming removed 0 bases at V and 3 bases at J, with 18 bases between. The CDR3 consists of 16 residues. Per germline, CDR1 DFQATT and CDR2 SNEGSKA (reference sequence). The CDR3 protein is CSARDPERKGHYEQYF. CDR3 DNA (partial): TGCAGTGCTAGAGACCCCGAACGGAAGGGGCACTACGAG.

Only a few counts were recorded for this clone. Read coverage stops 3 residues before the CDR3 terminus; the germline J gene supplies the remainder. The chain uses TRBV19 and TRBJ1-2, with a weak D call TRBD1 (6 bases). The CDR3 covers 16 residues. Germline loops: CDR1 LNHDA, CDR2 SQIVND (reference sequence). The covered CDR3 bases are TGTGCCAGTAGTATAATTACAGGGTTTTTGGTCGACGAC. Encoded protein: CASSIITGFLVDD. The entire CDR3 reads CASSIITGFLVDDYTF.

This clone was found a few times. The read falls 3 residues short of the CDR3 end, and the missing part is taken from the germline J gene. The chain couples TRBV19 to TRBJ1-1; D not resolved. The CDR3 runs to 14 residues. V gave up 3 bases and J gave up 1 base, with 9 bases separating them. Germline loops: CDR1 LNHDA, CDR2 SQIVND (reference sequence). CDR3 bases read: TGTGCCAGTAGTATCGACGGGGAGAACACTGAA. This translates into CASSIDGENTE. From start to end, the CDR3 is CASSIDGENTEAFF. The full variable domain, rest sourced from reference TRBV19 and TRBJ1-1, is DGGITQSPKYLFRKEGQNVTLSCEQNLNHDAMYWYRQDPGQGLRLIYYSQIVNDFQKGDIAEGYSVSREKKESFPLTVTSAQKNPTAFYLCASSIDGENTEAFFGQGTRLTVV.

This clone was counted at least ten times. The read comes to an end 3 residues before the CDR3 does, leaving the germline J gene to fill in the end. V usage is TRBV20-1 and J usage is TRBJ2-5; 8 nucleotides match TRBD1. J was trimmed by 2 bases and V by 1 base; bases with no gene match: 3. There are 14 residues in the CDR3. Germline loops: CDR1 DFQATT, CDR2 SNEGSKA (reference sequence). CDR3 bases read: TGCAGTGCTAGAGGACAGGGGCCTCAAGAGACC. The encoded protein is CSARGQGPQET. The entire CDR3 sequence reads CSARGQGPQETQYF.

This clone showed up many times. From the germline J gene comes the end of the CDR3, since the read stops 3 residues before it. This chain connects TRBV5-1 to TRBJ2-6, with 9 bases lining up with TRBD1. CDR3 length: 21 amino acids. From germline, CDR1 is SGHRS and CDR2 YFSETQ. The ends lost 6 bases at V and 0 bases at J; junction bases unmatched: 19. CDR3 sequence reads: CASMVRGQGDITYSGANVLTF. CDR3 bases read: TGCGCCAGCATGGTAAGGGGACAGGGCGACATAACCTACTCTGGGGCCAACGTC.

This clone came up a few times. The read halts 3 residues ahead of the CDR3 end, with the missing end drawn from the germline J gene. The chain employs TRBV6-2 or TRBV6-3 and TRBJ2-3, with 13 bases matching TRBD2. CDR3 length: 17 residues. Germline V CDR1 and CDR2: MNHEY, SVGEGT. The sequenced part of the CDR3 DNA is TGTGCCAGCAGTTACGGGACTAGCGGGGCCTTACAAGAGACG. The encoded protein is CASSYGTSGALQET. The full-length CDR3 reads as CASSYGTSGALQETQYF.

This clone came up many times. Read data end 3 residues before the CDR3 end; the end is taken from the germline J gene. Other nucleotide sequences from this sample produce the same CDR3. The rearrangement joins TRBV30 to TRBJ2-3, with D possibly being TRBD2 (5 bases). With 0 bases removed from V and 3 bases from J, the gap between germline ends came to 10 bases. This CDR3 is built from 14 residues. Germline CDR1 and CDR2: GTSNPN and SVGIG (reference sequence). CDR3 residues: CAWSVLGSTDTQYF. CDR3 DNA, as far as it was read: TGTGCCTGGAGTGTACTAGGCAGTACAGATACG.